A selection of T cell receptor beta chains follows, all from one sample in a study of blood T cell repertoires in COVID-19. TCRdb keeps only in-frame clones here, not all; method: immunoSEQ multiplex PCR. Of about 62,000 clones listed, 75% to 90% were seen once; the top ten hold 15% to 20%. The sample was peripheral blood. Source of these receptors: a woman aged 55-69 years with COVID-19, enrolled during active disease. The CDR3 runs from the conserved cysteine through the conserved F or W. D genes are given only for firm matches. Part of the rows lack a size; the others show once, few, many or a class for expanded clones.

cdr3_aa cdr3_nt clone_size v_call d_call j_call
CASSLGARGSYEQYF TGTGCCAGCAGCTTGGGGGCCCGGGGCTCCTACGAGCAGTACTTC . TRBV5-8 . TRBJ2-7
CASSPPPTGQDYGYTF TGTGCCAGCAGTCCACCTCCGACAGGGCAGGACTATGGCTACACCTTC . TRBV6-4 TRBD1 TRBJ1-2
CASSRKDRGTQETQYF TGTGCCAGTAGTAGAAAAGACAGGGGGACACAAGAGACCCAGTACTTC once TRBV19 TRBD1 TRBJ2-5
CASSSSTGAYGYTF TGTGCCAGCAGCTCTTCTACAGGGGCCTATGGCTACACCTTC . TRBV5-8 TRBD1 TRBJ1-2
CASSLEMVRVREYF TGTGCCAGCAGCTTAGAGATGGTACGGGTGAGAGAGTATTTT . TRBV7-8 . TRBJ2-3
CAWSVSLTSGFTDTQYF TGTGCCTGGAGTGTATCACTAACTAGCGGATTCACAGATACGCAGTATTTT . TRBV30 TRBD2 TRBJ2-3
CASSQDTRQPQHF TGTGCCAGCAGCCAAGATACACGTCAGCCCCAGCATTTT . TRBV3-1/TRBV3-2 . TRBJ1-5
CASSLGSSYNSPLHF TGTGCCAGCAGCTTAGGGAGCTCCTATAATTCACCCCTCCACTTT . TRBV11-2 . TRBJ1-6
CASDRGQLNTEAFF TGTGCCAGCGACAGGGGGCAACTGAACACTGAAGCTTTCTTT . TRBV28 TRBD1 TRBJ1-1
CASSQRVAGGLTYEQYF TGTGCCAGCAGCCAGAGAGTAGCGGGAGGCTTAACCTACGAGCAGTACTTC . TRBV6-2/TRBV6-3 TRBD2 TRBJ2-7
CATSDSTWPRGGYTF TGTGCCACCAGTGATAGCACTTGGCCCAGGGGGGGCTACACCTTC . TRBV24-1 TRBD1 TRBJ1-2
CASSVTGWTEAFF TGTGCCAGTAGTGTGACAGGGTGGACTGAAGCTTTCTTT . TRBV19 TRBD1 TRBJ1-1
CASSPGGDYEQYF TGCGCCAGCAGCCCGGGGGGTGATTACGAGCAGTACTTC . TRBV5-1 TRBD2 TRBJ2-7
CATTRGTVNTEAFF TGTGCCACAACTCGGGGGACAGTGAACACTGAAGCTTTCTTT . TRBV6-5 TRBD1 TRBJ1-1
CATSDFRATYSYNEQFF TGTGCCACCAGTGATTTTCGCGCCACCTACTCCTACAATGAGCAGTTCTTC . TRBV24-1 . TRBJ2-1